This T cell receptor beta chain is drawn from a study of cytomegalovirus exposure and HLA in healthy donors. In the study overall: An earlier analysis found 120 million or so unique TCR beta sequences from approximately 170 million T cells.

Germline V CDR1 and CDR2: LNHNV, YYDKDF (reference sequence). CDR3 length: 16 amino acids. The junction had 13 bases not matched to a gene; V was cut back by 1 base and J by 12 bases. The PCR contained 60 Vbeta and 13 Jbeta primers. TCRdb keeps only in-frame clones here, not all; method: immunoSEQ multiplex PCR. The repertoire has about 160,000 clones, around 76% of them found once; the top ten carry approximately 1.6%. The sample taken for sequencing was PBMCs. The chain links TRBV15 to TRBJ2-1, with 9 bases fitting TRBD1. This sequence originates from a girl between 10 and 17 years old in good health and CMV-seropositive. The CDR3 is CATSRARGQGLVGQFF. The CDR3 DNA reads as TGTGCCACCAGCAGAGCTCGGGGACAGGGACTGGTAGGGCAGTTCTTC.